The text below deals with one T cell receptor (beta chain). The target antigen is unknown. The CDR3 spans 14 residues. Trimming left V 8 bases short and J 7 bases short, with 18 bases between. The germline V gene encodes CDR1 SNHLY and CDR2 FYNNEI. Here immunoSEQ multiplex PCR was the method, and the copy in TCRdb shows in-frame clones only, minus some. Altogether 35,000 to 45,000 clones are present, 65% to 90% being singletons, with the ten largest covering roughly 5.6%. The data belong to a study of a mutant IDH1 vaccine in newly diagnosed glioma. Time point specified: week 35, safety follow-up. With topical imiquimod, each dose of the vaccine consisted of 300 ug of mutant IDH1 20-mer peptide.

This chain links TRBV2 with TRBJ1-5, with D maybe TRBD1 (5 bases). The source of this sequence is a woman between 45 and 60 years old with glioma. The specimen comprised PBMCs, sampled from a glioma patient whose treatment included an IDH1 peptide vaccine. CDR3 DNA: TGTGCCAGCGGTTTGGGGCAGGGAGGCCAGCCCCAGCATTTT. Residues: CASGLGQGGQPQHF.